This T cell receptor (beta chain) is drawn from a study of neurological immune-mediated disorders. For this clonotype: This may stem from a read error, because a much larger clone lies one nucleotide away.

TCRdb reanalysed the 5' RACE reads using MiXCR and keeps one entry per CDR3 protein. The data contain about 74,000 distinct CDR3 sequences, 5.2% of them singletons. CDR1 SGHRS and CDR2 YFSETQ come from the germline V gene. CDR3 length: 14 residues. V lost 1 base and J 4 bases, leaving 11 bases between the germline ends. The sequenced material came from PBMCs. This chain connects TRBV5-1 to TRBJ1-1, with D tentatively TRBD1 (6 bases). This TCR was sampled from a man aged 18 to 29 with multiple sclerosis. The CDR3 here is CASSLTGFVTEAFF. The DNA for the CDR3 is TGCGCCAGCAGCTTGACAGGGTTTGTCACTGAAGCTTTCTTT.